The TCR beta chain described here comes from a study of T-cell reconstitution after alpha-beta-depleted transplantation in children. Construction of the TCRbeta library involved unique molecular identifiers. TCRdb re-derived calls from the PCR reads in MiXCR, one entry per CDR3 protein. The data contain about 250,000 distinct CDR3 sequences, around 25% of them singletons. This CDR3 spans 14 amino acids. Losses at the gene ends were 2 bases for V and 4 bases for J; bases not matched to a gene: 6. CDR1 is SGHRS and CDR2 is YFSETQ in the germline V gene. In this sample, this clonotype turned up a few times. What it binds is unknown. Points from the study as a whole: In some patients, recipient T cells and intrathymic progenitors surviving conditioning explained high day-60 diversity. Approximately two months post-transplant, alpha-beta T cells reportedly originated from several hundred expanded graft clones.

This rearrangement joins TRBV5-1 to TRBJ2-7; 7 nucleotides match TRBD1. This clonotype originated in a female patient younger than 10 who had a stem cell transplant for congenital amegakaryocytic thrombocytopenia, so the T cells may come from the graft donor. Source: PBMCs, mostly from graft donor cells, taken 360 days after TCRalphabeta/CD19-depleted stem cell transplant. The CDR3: CASSFETGMYEQYF. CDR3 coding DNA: TGCGCCAGCAGCTTTGAGACAGGGATGTACGAGCAGTACTTC.